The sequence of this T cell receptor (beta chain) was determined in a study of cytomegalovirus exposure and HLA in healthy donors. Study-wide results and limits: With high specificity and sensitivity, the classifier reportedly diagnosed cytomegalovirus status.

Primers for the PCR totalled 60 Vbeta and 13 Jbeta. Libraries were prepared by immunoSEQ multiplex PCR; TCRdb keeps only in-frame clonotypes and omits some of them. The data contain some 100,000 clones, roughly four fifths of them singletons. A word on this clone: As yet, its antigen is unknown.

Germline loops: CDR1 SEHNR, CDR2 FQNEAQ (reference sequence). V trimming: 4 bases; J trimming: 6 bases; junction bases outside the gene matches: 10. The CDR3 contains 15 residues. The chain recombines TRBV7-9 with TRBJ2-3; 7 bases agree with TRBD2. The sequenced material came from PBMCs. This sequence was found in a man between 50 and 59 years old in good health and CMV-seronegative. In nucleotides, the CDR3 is TGTGCCAGCAGCTCTGCGGGGGTCCTTGGGGATACGCAGTATTTT. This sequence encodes CASSSAGVLGDTQYF.